These 15 T cell receptor beta chains were all obtained from the same sample, sequenced in a study of shared clonotypes between healthy human individuals. Data came from immunoSEQ multiplex PCR; TCRdb stores just in-frame clones and leaves some out. The table has millions of clones, around 94% seen once. The sample consisted of naive CD4+ T cells sorted from blood. Subset denoted: CD45RA+ positively selected. The receptors shown here come from a man between 18 and 35 years old in good health.

The chain employs TRBV7-2 and TRBJ2-5, with a possible D match to TRBD1 (5 bases). V shed 1 base and J shed 3 bases, with 9 bases lying between them. Germline lookup yields CDR1 SGHTA and CDR2 FQGNSA. This CDR3 has 14 residues. The CDR3 here is CASSLEAGKETQYF. The CDR3 region has the DNA TGTGCCAGCAGCTTAGAAGCAGGGAAAGAGACCCAGTACTTC.

The chain carries TRBV30 and TRBJ1-2; D is uncertain. Looked up from germline, CDR1 is GTSNPN and CDR2 is SVGIG (reference sequence). CDR3 length: 16 amino acids. V was clipped by 0 bases and J by 4 bases, with 18 bases between them. The CDR3 sequence is CAWSVGLSSGGYGYTF. The DNA for the CDR3 is TGTGCCTGGAGTGTAGGACTCTCCTCGGGCGGCTATGGCTACACCTTC.

The chain is built from TRBV5-4 and TRBJ2-2, with TRBD2 matching 14 bases. The junction had 6 bases not matched to a gene; V was cut back by 5 bases and J by 6 bases. The CDR3 loop spans 16 amino acids. Germline V gives CDR1 SGHNT, CDR2 YYREEE (reference sequence). CDR3 sequence (DNA): TGTGCCAGCAGATCCGGACTAGCGGGAGGTCCCGGGGAGCTGTTTTTT. It specifies CASRSGLAGGPGELFF.

J is TRBJ1-1 and V is TRBV11-2; tentatively, D is TRBD1 (5 bases). CDR1 and CDR2 (germline): SGHAT, FQNNGV. The V end was cut by 5 bases, the J end by 4 bases, with 11 bases between. This CDR3 region has 13 residues. The CDR3 sequence: CASSQVRGTEAFF. Here the CDR3 DNA reads TGTGCCAGCAGCCAGGTTAGGGGCACTGAAGCTTTCTTT.

V and J are TRBV7-6 and TRBJ2-1, with D possibly being TRBD2 (6 bases). V lost 5 bases, J lost 1 base, and 12 bases lay in between. Germline V CDR1 and CDR2: SGHVS, FNYEAQ. There are 15 residues in the CDR3. CDR3: CASSRTGGSYNEQFF. CDR3 sequence (DNA): TGTGCCAGCAGCCGAACCGGGGGTTCCTACAATGAGCAGTTCTTC.

The chain employs TRBV30 and TRBJ1-1; unclear D gene. This CDR3 has 15 amino acids. Germline V gives CDR1 GTSNPN, CDR2 SVGIG (reference sequence). The ends were cut back, 4 bases at V and 4 bases at J, with 19 bases in the middle. The chain's CDR3 is CAWTPQSGYGTEAFF. The CDR3 DNA is TGTGCCTGGACTCCCCAGTCGGGGTACGGCACTGAAGCTTTCTTT. Full variable domain (rest looked up from reference TRBV30 and TRBJ1-1): SQTIHQWPATLVQPVGSPLSLECTVEGTSNPNLYWYRQAAGRGLQLLFYSVGIGQISSEVPQNLSASRPQDRQFILSSKKLLLSDSGFYLCAWTPQSGYGTEAFFGQGTRLTVV.

The genes are TRBV7-2 and TRBJ2-7; D gene ambiguous. The CDR3 runs to 15 residues. Trimming pared 1 base from V and 0 bases from J, leaving 10 bases between. Germline CDR1 reads SGHTA; CDR2 reads FQGNSA. CDR3 nucleotides: TGTGCCAGCAGCTTAGGAAGGGCCTACTCCTACGAGCAGTACTTC. Translated: CASSLGRAYSYEQYF.

The chain joins TRBV2 to TRBJ2-5; D is undetermined. The CDR3 has 14 residues. The germline V gene has CDR1 SNHLY and CDR2 FYNNEI. The V end lost 3 bases, the J end lost 2 bases, and 10 bases lay between the germline ends. The CDR3 nucleotides read TGTGCCAGCAGTGAGAGGAATCTACAAGAGACCCAGTACTTC. Its translation: CASSERNLQETQYF.

This rearrangement joins TRBV5-4 to TRBJ1-3; D gene unclear. Trimming stripped 3 bases from V and 5 bases from J, with 12 bases between. The CDR3 has 14 residues. Germline V gene data show CDR1 as SGHNT and CDR2 as YYREEE (reference sequence). CDR3 sequence: CASSSSSFRNTIYF. CDR3 sequence (DNA): TGTGCCAGCAGCTCGTCGAGCTTCAGAAACACCATATATTTT. The full variable domain, in which reference TRBV5-4 and TRBJ1-3 provide the parts outside the CDR3, is ETGVTQSPTHLIKTRGQQVTLRCSSQSGHNTVSWYQQALGQGPQFIFQYYREEENGRGNFPPRFSGLQFPNYSSELNVNALELDDSALYLCASSSSSFRNTIYFGEGSWLTVV.

To note about this clone: A junction end diverges from the germline sequence, so it may reflect a read error. Other DNA sequences of this sample code for an identical CDR3. The chain recombines TRBV2 with TRBJ1-3; D not resolved. The CDR3 is 13 amino acids. Germline V gene lookup returns CDR1 SNHLY and CDR2 FYNNEI. CDR3 sequence reads: CASSGQAGNTIYF. The CDR3, as DNA: TGTGCCAGCAGTGGGCAGGCTGGGAACACCATATATTTT. The whole variable domain, filled in from reference TRBV2 and TRBJ1-3, reads EPEVTQTPSHQVTQMGQEVILRCVPISNHLYFYWYRQILGQKVEFLVSFYNNEISEKSEIFDDQFSVERPDGSNFTLKIRSTKLEDSAMYFCASSGQAGNTIYFGEGSWLTVV.

This rearrangement joins TRBV1 to TRBJ1-2; no check of the table's D call, TRBD1, against the DNA was made. TRBV1 is flagged as a pseudogene. The CDR3 length is 16 residues. The CDR3 loop is CTSSSRAGGLYYGYTF. DNA of the CDR3: TGCACCAGCAGCTCACGGGCTGGGGGCCTCTACTATGGCTACACCTTC.

The J gene is TRBJ2-7, the V gene TRBV7-2, with D perhaps TRBD1 (6 bases). The CDR3 is made up of 14 amino acids. Germline CDR1 SGHTA, CDR2 FQGNSA. The V and J ends lost 5 bases and 6 bases respectively, with 17 bases between them. The CDR3 nucleotides read TGTGCCAGCAGCCCACAAGGGGGTTCCGCCGAGCAGTACTTC. The encoded protein is CASSPQGGSAEQYF.

Note on this clone: The same CDR3 can be traced to other DNA sequences in this sample. The V and J genes are TRBV18 and TRBJ2-1; 10 positions agree with TRBD1. The CDR3 consists of 13 residues. Germline CDR1 and CDR2: KGHSH and LQKENI. The J segment lost 7 bases and the V segment lost 5 bases, leaving 2 bases of the junction unmatched. The CDR3 here is CASSLDRGNEQFF. The CDR3 nucleotides are TGTGCCAGCTCATTGGACAGGGGGAATGAGCAGTTCTTC.

The table lists this clone with a count of one. The identical CDR3 is also encoded by other nucleotide sequences in the sample. The rearrangement links TRBV5-1 to TRBJ1-2, with a tentative D call TRBD1 (5 bases). The CDR3 contains 13 residues. The germline V gene has CDR1 SGHRS and CDR2 YFSETQ. With 4 bases removed from V and 8 bases from J, the gap between germline ends came to 15 bases. Written as DNA, the CDR3 is TGCGCCAGCAGCCCAGGGCAGGGCGGAGGCTACACCTTC. It translates to CASSPGQGGGYTF.

J is TRBJ1-6 and V is TRBV2; the D is unclear. Trimming cost V 5 bases and J 8 bases, with 7 bases left between them. Germline V gene sequence: CDR1 SNHLY, CDR2 FYNNEI. CDR3 length equals 12 residues. DNA of the CDR3: TGTGCCAGCAGTTTATCCTATTCACCCCTCCACTTT. Translated, it gives CASSLSYSPLHF.